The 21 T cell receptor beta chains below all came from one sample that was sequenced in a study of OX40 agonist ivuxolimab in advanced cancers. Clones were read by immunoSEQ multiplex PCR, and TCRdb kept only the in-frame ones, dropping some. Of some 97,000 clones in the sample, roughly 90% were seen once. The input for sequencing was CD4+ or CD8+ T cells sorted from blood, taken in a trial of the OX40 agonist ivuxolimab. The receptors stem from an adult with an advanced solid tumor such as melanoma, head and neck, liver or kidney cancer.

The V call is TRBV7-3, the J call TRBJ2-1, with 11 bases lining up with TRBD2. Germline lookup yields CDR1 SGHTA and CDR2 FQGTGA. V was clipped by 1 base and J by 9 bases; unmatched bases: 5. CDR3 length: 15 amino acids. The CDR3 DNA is TGTGCCAGCAGCTTAAAACTAGCGGGAGCAAGTGAGCAGTTCTTC. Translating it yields CASSLKLAGASEQFF.

For the CDR3, the DNA is TGTGCCAGCAGCTGGCGGAGTCGCGAGCAGTACTTC. Its protein is CASSWRSREQYF. This rearrangement joins TRBV7-2 to TRBJ2-7; D gene unclear. V lost 4 bases, J lost 6 bases, and 10 bases lay in between. The CDR3 contains 12 residues. Germline V gives CDR1 SGHTA, CDR2 FQGNSA.

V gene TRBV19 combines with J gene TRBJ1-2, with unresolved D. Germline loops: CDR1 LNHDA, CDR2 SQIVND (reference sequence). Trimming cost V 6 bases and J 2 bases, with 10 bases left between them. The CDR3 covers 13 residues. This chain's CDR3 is CASRSDSNYGYTF. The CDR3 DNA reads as TGTGCCAGTAGGTCCGACTCGAACTATGGCTACACCTTC.

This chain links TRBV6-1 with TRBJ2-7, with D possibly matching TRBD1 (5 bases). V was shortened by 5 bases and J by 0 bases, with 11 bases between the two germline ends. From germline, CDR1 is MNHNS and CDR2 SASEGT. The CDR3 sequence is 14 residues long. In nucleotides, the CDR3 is TGTGCCAGCAGTCTTGGACACAACTCCTACGAGCAGTACTTC. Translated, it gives CASSLGHNSYEQYF.

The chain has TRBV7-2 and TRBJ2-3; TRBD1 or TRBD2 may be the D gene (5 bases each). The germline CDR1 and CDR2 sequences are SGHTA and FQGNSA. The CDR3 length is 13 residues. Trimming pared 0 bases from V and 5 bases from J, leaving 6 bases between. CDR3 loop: CASSLAGVDTQYF. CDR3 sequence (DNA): TGTGCCAGCAGCTTAGCGGGGGTAGATACGCAGTATTTT. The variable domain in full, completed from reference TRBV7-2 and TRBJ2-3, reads GAGVSQSPSNKVTEKGKDVELRCDPISGHTALYWYRQSLGQGLEFLIYFQGNSAPDKSGLPSDRFSAERTGGSVSTLTIQRTQQEDSAVYLCASSLAGVDTQYFGPGTRLTVL.

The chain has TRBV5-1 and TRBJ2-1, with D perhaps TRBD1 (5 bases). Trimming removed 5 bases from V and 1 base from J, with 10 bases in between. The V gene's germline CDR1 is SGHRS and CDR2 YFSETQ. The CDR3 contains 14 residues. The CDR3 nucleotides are TGCGCCAGCAGAGGGCAGGGATCCTACAATGAGCAGTTCTTC. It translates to CASRGQGSYNEQFF.

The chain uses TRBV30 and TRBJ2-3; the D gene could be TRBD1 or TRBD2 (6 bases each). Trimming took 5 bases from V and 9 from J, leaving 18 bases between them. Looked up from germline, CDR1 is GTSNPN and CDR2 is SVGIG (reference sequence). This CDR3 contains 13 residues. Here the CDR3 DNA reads TGTGCCTGGGCCCTTCGGGGGCCCCAGACGCAGTATTTT. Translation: CAWALRGPQTQYF.

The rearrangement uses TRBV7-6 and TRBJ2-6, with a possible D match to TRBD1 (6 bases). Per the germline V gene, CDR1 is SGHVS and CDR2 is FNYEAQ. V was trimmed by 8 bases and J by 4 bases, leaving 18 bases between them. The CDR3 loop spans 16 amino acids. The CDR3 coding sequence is TGTGCCAGCTCCTATAAACAGGGAACCGGGGCCAACGTCCTGACTTTC. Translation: CASSYKQGTGANVLTF.

The CDR3 DNA is TGTGCCAGCCAATACCGGACAGGGAACACCGGGGAGCTGTTTTTT. Encoded protein: CASQYRTGNTGELFF. The V gene is TRBV27, the J gene TRBJ2-2; 7 nucleotides agree with TRBD1. The CDR3 loop spans 15 amino acids. Germline V gene lookup returns CDR1 MNHEY and CDR2 SMNVEV (reference sequence). Trimming at V came to 8 bases and at J to 1 base, leaving 7 bases not matched to a gene.

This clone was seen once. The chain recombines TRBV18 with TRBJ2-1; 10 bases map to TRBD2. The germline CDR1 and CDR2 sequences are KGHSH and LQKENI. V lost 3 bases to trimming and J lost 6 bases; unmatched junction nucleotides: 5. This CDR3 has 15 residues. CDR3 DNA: TGTGCCAGCTCACCCCGGACTAGCGGCGCCAATGAGCAGTTCTTC. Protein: CASSPRTSGANEQFF.

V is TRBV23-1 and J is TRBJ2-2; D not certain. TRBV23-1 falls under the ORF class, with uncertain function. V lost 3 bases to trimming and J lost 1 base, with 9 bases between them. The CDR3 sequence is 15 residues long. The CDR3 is CASSHNILNTGELFF. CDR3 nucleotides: TGCGCCAGCAGTCACAACATTCTGAACACCGGGGAGCTGTTTTTT.

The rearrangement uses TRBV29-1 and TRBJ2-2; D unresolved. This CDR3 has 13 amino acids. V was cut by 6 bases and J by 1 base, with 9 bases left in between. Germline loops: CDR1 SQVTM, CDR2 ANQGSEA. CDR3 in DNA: TGCAGCGTAAGATTTGGGAACACCGGGGAGCTGTTTTTT. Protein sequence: CSVRFGNTGELFF.

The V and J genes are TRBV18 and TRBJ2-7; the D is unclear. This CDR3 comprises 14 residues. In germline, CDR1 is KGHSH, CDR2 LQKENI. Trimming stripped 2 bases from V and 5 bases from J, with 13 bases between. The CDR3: CASSPYKGAHEQYF. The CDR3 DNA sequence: TGTGCCAGCTCACCATACAAGGGCGCCCACGAGCAGTACTTC.

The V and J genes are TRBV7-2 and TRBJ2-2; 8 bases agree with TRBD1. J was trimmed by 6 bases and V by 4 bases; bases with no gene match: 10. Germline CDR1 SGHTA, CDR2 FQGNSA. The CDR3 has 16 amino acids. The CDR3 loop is CASSSPTGVRSGELFF. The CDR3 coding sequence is TGTGCCAGCAGCTCCCCGACAGGGGTGCGATCCGGGGAGCTGTTTTTT.

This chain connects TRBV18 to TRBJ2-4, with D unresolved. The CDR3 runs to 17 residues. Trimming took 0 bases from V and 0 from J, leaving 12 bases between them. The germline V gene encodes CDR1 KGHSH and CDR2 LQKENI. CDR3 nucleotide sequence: TGTGCCAGCTCACCACCGTTCCGGCTTCTAGCCAAAAACATTCAGTACTTC. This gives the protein CASSPPFRLLAKNIQYF.

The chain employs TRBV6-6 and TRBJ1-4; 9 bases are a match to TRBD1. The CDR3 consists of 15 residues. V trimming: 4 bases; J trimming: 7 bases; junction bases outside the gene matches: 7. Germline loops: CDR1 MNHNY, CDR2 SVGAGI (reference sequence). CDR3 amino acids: CASSSTGGGGEKLFF. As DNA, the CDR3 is TGTGCCAGCAGTTCTACAGGGGGCGGGGGTGAAAAACTGTTTTTT.

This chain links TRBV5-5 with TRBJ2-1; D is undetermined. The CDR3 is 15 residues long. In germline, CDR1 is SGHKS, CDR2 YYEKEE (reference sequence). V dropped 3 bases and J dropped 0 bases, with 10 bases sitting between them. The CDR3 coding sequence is TGTGCCAGCAGCTCTCAGGTTAGCTCCTACAATGAGCAGTTCTTC. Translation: CASSSQVSSYNEQFF.

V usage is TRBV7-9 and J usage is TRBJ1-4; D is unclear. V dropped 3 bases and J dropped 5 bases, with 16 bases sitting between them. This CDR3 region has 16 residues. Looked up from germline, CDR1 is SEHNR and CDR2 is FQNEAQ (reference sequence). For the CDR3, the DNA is TGTGCCAGCAGCTTGGGCCGGTTACCGGGAAATGAAAAACTGTTTTTT. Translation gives CASSLGRLPGNEKLFF.

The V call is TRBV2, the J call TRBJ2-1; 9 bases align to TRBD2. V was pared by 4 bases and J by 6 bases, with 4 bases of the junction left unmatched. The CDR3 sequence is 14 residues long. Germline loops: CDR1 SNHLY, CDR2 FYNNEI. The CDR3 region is CASSVLAGRNEQFF. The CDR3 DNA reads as TGTGCCAGCAGTGTACTAGCGGGCCGCAATGAGCAGTTCTTC.

CDR3 sequence: CASSLHRQSNEKLFF. CDR3 nucleotides: TGTGCCAGCAGCTTACATCGACAATCTAATGAAAAACTGTTTTTT. The chain combines TRBV7-2 with TRBJ1-4; no firm D call. Deletions cut 2 bases from V and 3 bases from J, with 10 bases between. Germline V gene data show CDR1 as SGHTA and CDR2 as FQGNSA. The CDR3 consists of 15 residues.

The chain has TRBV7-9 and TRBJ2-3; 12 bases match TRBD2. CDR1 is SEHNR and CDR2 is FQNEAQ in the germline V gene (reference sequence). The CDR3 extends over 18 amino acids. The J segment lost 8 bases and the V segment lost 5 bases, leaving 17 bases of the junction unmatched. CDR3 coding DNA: TGTGCCAGCAGCCCCCCCCGACGACTAGCGGGAGCGGTGGGTACGCAGTATTTT. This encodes CASSPPRRLAGAVGTQYF.